This T cell receptor (beta chain) was sequenced during a study of Graves' ophthalmopathy and Graves' hyperthyroidism. The CDR3 totals 17 residues. Trimming at V came to 1 base and at J to 2 bases, leaving 6 bases not matched to a gene. Germline V gene sequence: CDR1 SGHAT, CDR2 FQNNGV. This clonotype was seen repeatedly, ten times or more. The TCR beta CDR3 regions underwent amplification from RNA transcripts. After a first-round RT-PCR with HTBI primers, a second-round multiplex PCR was run. One entry per CDR3 protein, called by TCRdb with MiXCR from the multiplex PCR reads. The table records roughly 1.1 million distinct CDR3 sequences, about two fifths of them present only once.

The chain is built from TRBV11-2 and TRBJ2-5, with 11 bases aligning to TRBD2. Sequenced input: peripheral blood or thyroid tissue (not recorded which). The sequence was collected from an adult man with Graves' hyperthyroidism. Here the CDR3 DNA reads TGTGCCAGCAGCTTAGGGTTGACTAGCGGGACTCAAGAGACCCAGTACTTC. Protein product: CASSLGLTSGTQETQYF.